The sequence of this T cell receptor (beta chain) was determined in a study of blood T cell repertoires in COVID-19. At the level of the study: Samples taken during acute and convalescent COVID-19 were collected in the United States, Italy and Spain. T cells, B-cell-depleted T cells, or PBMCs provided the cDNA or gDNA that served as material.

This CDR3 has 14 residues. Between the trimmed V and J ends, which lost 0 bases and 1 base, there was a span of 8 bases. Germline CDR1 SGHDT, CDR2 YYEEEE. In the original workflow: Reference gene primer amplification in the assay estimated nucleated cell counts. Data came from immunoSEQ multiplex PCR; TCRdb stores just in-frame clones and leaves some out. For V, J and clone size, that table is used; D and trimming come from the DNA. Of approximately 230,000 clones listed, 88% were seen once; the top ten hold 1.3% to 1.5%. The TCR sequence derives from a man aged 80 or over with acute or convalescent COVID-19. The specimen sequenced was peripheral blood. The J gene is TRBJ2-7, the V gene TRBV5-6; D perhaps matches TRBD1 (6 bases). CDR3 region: CASSLGRGSYEQYF. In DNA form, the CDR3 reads TGTGCCAGCAGCTTGGGCAGGGGTTCCTACGAGCAGTACTTC.